The 12 T cell receptor beta chains in this list originate from one sample, sequenced in a study of T cells after yellow fever vaccination. TCRdb reprocessed the 5' RACE reads with MiXCR, giving one entry per CDR3 protein. This table holds hundreds of thousands of distinct CDR3 sequences, around 20% found once. The input for sequencing was PBMCs, taken before the yellow fever booster vaccination. The receptor set was obtained from a man between 18 and 35 years old who received the YFV17D yellow fever vaccine.

This clonotype was seen only a few times. V and J are TRBV9 and TRBJ2-3, with D perhaps TRBD1 (7 bases). V gave up 5 bases and J gave up 1 base, with 17 bases separating them. The CDR3 is 16 residues long. Per germline, CDR1 SGDLS and CDR2 YYNGEE. The CDR3 is CASSNPGGIGTDTQYF. Here the CDR3 DNA reads TGTGCCAGCAGTAATCCAGGGGGGATAGGCACAGATACGCAGTATTTT.

In its sample, this clonotype was seen many times. The chain is built from TRBV10-3 and TRBJ2-1; possibly TRBD1 or TRBD2 for D (5 bases each). This CDR3 comprises 15 residues. The germline V and J ends were trimmed by 4 bases and 2 bases, with 12 bases remaining between them. CDR1 and CDR2 from the germline V gene are ENHRY and SYGVKD. The CDR3 sequence is CAISAGTEAYNEQFF. The CDR3 DNA follows: TGTGCCATCAGTGCCGGGACCGAAGCCTACAATGAGCAGTTCTTC.

The table lists this clonotype with a few counts. The chain combines TRBV6-2 or TRBV6-3 with TRBJ1-6; D gene ambiguous. The V and J ends lost 9 bases and 7 bases respectively, with 25 bases between them. CDR3 size: 17 residues. The germline CDR1 and CDR2 sequences are MNHEY and SVGEGT. The CDR3 loop is CASNGGRERMWNSPLHF. CDR3 nucleotide sequence: TGTGCCAGTAACGGCGGGAGAGAACGTATGTGGAATTCACCCCTCCACTTT.

V usage is TRBV25-1 and J usage is TRBJ2-5, with 8 bases fitting TRBD2. This CDR3 is 16 amino acids long. Looked up from germline, CDR1 is MGHDK and CDR2 is SYGVNS. V lost 3 bases, J lost 5 bases, and 11 bases stayed unmatched. The CDR3 coding sequence is TGTGCCAGCAGTGATCTGCGGCGGGGGGCTGAGGAGACCCAGTACTTC. Its protein is CASSDLRRGAEETQYF. The full variable domain, in which reference TRBV25-1 and TRBJ2-5 provide the parts outside the CDR3, is EADIYQTPRYLVIGTGKKITLECSQTMGHDKMYWYQQDPGMELHLIHYSYGVNSTEKGDLSSESTVSRIRTEHFPLTLESARPSHTSQYLCASSDLRRGAEETQYFGPGTRLLVL.

The V call is TRBV19, the J call TRBJ1-3, with D perhaps TRBD1 (5 bases). Per the germline V gene, CDR1 is LNHDA and CDR2 is SQIVND (reference sequence). V lost 8 bases, J lost 8 bases, and 13 bases lay in between. The CDR3 extends over 12 amino acids. CDR3 amino acids: CASAARGDTIYF. In DNA form, the CDR3 reads TGTGCCAGTGCCGCCCGGGGGGACACCATATATTTT.

The sample holds a few counts of this clonotype. V and J are TRBV5-1 and TRBJ2-1, with D perhaps TRBD1 (6 bases). This CDR3 is built from 11 residues. Per the germline V gene, CDR1 is SGHRS and CDR2 is YFSETQ. V was cut by 4 bases and J by 10 bases, with 9 bases left in between. CDR3 region: CASSRTAEQFF. CDR3 bases: TGCGCCAGCAGCAGGACAGCCGAGCAGTTCTTC.

J is TRBJ2-3 and V is TRBV20-1; 10 positions agree with TRBD2. This CDR3 is 15 amino acids long. After removal of 3 bases from V and 2 bases from J, the junction contained 5 bases not matched to a gene. Germline loops: CDR1 DFQATT, CDR2 SNEGSKA (reference sequence). The CDR3 region has the DNA TGCAGTGCTAGCATCCTAGCGGGGGTCACAGATACGCAGTATTTT. Residues: CSASILAGVTDTQYF.

The rearrangement joins TRBV6-2 or TRBV6-3 to TRBJ2-7; D may be TRBD2 (5 bases). This CDR3 has 16 amino acids. The germline V and J ends were trimmed by 4 bases and 0 bases, with 16 bases remaining between them. The germline gives CDR1 MNHEY, CDR2 SVGEGT. CDR3 loop: CASSSPPSRSSYEQYV. In nucleotides, the CDR3 is TGTGCCAGCAGTTCCCCGCCTAGCAGGAGCTCCTACGAGCAGTACGTC.

This sequence joins TRBV7-9 and TRBJ2-6; the D is unclear. Germline V CDR1 and CDR2: SEHNR, FQNEAQ (reference sequence). Between the trimmed V and J ends, which lost 11 bases and 1 base, there was a span of 9 bases. CDR3 size: 13 residues. CDR3 sequence: CAGTPSGANVLTF. The CDR3 DNA is TGTGCCGGCACCCCTTCTGGGGCCAACGTCCTGACTTTC.

The table lists this clonotype with a few counts. The chain carries TRBV7-9 and TRBJ2-1; 9 positions agree with TRBD2. Unmatched junction bases numbered 13, after V lost 4 bases and J lost 9 bases. Germline assignment: CDR1 SEHNR and CDR2 FQNEAQ (reference sequence). The CDR3 is 16 residues long. Written as DNA, the CDR3 is TGTGCCAGCAGCTCCTCCGGGACTAGCTTCCGCGGTGAGCAGTTCTTC. This encodes CASSSSGTSFRGEQFF.

This clonotype was found a few times. This chain uses TRBV12-3 or TRBV12-4 with TRBJ2-1; 11 nucleotides match TRBD2. Trimming removed 6 bases from V and 3 bases from J; junction bases left unmatched: 7. The CDR3 runs to 16 residues. The CDR3 DNA reads TGTGCCAGCAGGCCGACTAGCGGGGCGTTCTACAATGAGCAGTTCTTC. Its protein is CASRPTSGAFYNEQFF.

This clonotype was seen a handful of times. The chain is built from TRBV6-2 or TRBV6-3 and TRBJ2-7; D might be TRBD1 or TRBD2, each matching 6 bases. Per the germline V gene, CDR1 is MNHEY and CDR2 is SVGEGT. The CDR3 runs 16 residues. The V and J ends lost 2 bases and 4 bases respectively, with 18 bases between them. In nucleotides, the CDR3 is TGTGCCAGCAGTTACGGGGGCCAGGGGAGGAAATACGAGCAGTACGTC. The encoded protein is CASSYGGQGRKYEQYV.